This section outlines one T cell receptor (beta chain) sequence together with its context. Its target is not known. These data originate in a study of cytomegalovirus exposure and HLA in healthy donors. Study-level findings and limits: A few chains tied to CMV proved CMV antigen-specific in vitro.

Looked up from germline, CDR1 is LNHDA and CDR2 is SQIVND (reference sequence). This CDR3 contains 13 residues. V lost 9 bases and J lost 2; bases outside the gene matches: 5. The primer mix had 60 Vbeta and 13 Jbeta primers. The assay was immunoSEQ multiplex PCR, and TCRdb's table has in-frame clones only and misses some. In the table there are hundreds of thousands of clones, about 80% of which are singletons. The clonotype comes from a woman aged 40 to 55 in good health and CMV-seronegative. The rearrangement links TRBV19 to TRBJ2-7, with 9 nucleotides matching TRBD1. Sequenced material: PBMCs. CDR3 protein: CASRDRATYEQYF. CDR3 nucleotide sequence: TGTGCCAGCCGGGACAGGGCAACCTACGAGCAGTACTTC.